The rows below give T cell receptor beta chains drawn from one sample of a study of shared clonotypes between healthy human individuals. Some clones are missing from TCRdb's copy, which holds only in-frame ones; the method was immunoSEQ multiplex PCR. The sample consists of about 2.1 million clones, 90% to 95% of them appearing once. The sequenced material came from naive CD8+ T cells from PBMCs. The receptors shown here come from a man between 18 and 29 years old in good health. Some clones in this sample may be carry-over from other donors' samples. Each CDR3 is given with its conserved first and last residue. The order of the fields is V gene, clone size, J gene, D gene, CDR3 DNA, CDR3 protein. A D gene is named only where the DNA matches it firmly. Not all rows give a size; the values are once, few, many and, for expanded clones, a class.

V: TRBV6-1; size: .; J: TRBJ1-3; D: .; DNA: TGTGCCAGCCCCGACACCGTCGGAAACACCATATATTTT; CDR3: CASPDTVGNTIYF
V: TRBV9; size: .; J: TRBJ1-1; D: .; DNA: TGTGCCAGCAGCGTAGACCACACAGGGCCTGAAGCTTTCTTT; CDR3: CASSVDHTGPEAFF
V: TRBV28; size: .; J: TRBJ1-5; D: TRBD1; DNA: TGTGCCGTTCCGGGACAGGGAAGCAATCAGCCCCAGCATTTT; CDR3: CAVPGQGSNQPQHF
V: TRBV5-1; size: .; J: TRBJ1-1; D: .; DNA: TGCGCCAGCAGCTTGGGCCCCGGTGAAGCTTTCTTT; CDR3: CASSLGPGEAFF
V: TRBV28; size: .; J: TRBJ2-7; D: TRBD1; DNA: TGTGCCAGCATGGGACAGGGCTCCTACGAGCAGTACTTC; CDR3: CASMGQGSYEQYF
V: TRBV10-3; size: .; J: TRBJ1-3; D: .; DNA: TGTGCCATCAGTGAGTCCTATGGGGGAAACACCATATATTTT; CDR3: CAISESYGGNTIYF
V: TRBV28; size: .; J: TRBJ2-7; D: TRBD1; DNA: TGTGCCAGCAGTTGGGTCCCGAACAGGGGGCGATCGTACGAGCAGTACTTC; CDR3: CASSWVPNRGRSYEQYF
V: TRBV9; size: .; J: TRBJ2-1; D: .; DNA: TGTGCCAGCAGCGTAGAGGCAGCATACAATGAGCAGTTCTTC; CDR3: CASSVEAAYNEQFF
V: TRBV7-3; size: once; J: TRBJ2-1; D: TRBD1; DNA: TGTGCCAGCAGCTTAACAAGGGGGCTCACGGCGATTGGGAATGAGCAGTTCTTC; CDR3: CASSLTRGLTAIGNEQFF
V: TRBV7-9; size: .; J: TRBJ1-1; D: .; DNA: TGTGCCAGCAGCCCCACTTGGACAGAGAACACTGAAGCTTTCTTT; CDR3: CASSPTWTENTEAFF
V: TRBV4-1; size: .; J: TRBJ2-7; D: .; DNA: TGCGCCAGCAGCCAAGGGGGTCGGATCGGCGAGCAGTACTTC; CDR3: CASSQGGRIGEQYF
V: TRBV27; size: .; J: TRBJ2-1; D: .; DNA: TGTGCCAGCAGTTTATCGCCCGGGGCCGGAGTGTATGAGCAGTTCTTC; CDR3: CASSLSPGAGVYEQFF
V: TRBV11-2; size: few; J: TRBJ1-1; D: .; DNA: TGTGCCAGCAGCTTTGGGGGGCTTAGGGACACTGAAGCTTTCTTT; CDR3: CASSFGGLRDTEAFF
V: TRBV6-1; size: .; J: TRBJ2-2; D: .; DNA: TGTGCCAGCAGTCTGTTTCGGGCGAACACCGGGGAGCTGTTTTTT; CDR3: CASSLFRANTGELFF
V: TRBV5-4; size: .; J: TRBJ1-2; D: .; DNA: TGTGCCAGCAGCTTGAACAGGGACTATGGCTACACCTTC; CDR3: CASSLNRDYGYTF
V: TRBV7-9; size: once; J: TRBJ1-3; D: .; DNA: TGTGCCAGCAGCCCAGGGCGGACCATATATTTT; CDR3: CASSPGRTIYF
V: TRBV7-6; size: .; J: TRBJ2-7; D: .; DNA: TGTGCCAGCAGCGTAGGGCAGGGCCGGAGCTCCTACGAGCAGTACTTC; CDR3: CASSVGQGRSSYEQYF
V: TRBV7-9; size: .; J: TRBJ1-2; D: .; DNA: TGTGCCAGCAGCTTAGGGGGGCCCCCGTATACCTTC; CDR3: CASSLGGPPYTF
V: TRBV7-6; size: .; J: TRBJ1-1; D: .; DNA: TGTGCCAGCAGCTTAGACAGGGCAATGAACACTGAAGCTTTCTTT; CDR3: CASSLDRAMNTEAFF
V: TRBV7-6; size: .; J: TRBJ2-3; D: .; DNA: TGTGCCAGCAGCTTAGAAATGGCGGGACAAGATACGCAGTATTTT; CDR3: CASSLEMAGQDTQYF
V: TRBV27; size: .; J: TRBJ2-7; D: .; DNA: TGTGCCAGCAGCCTTTTCGGGGTCTACGAGCAGTACTTC; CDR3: CASSLFGVYEQYF
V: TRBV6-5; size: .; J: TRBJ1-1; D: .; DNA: TGTGCCAGCAGTTACGGGGGAGCTGAAGCTTTCTTT; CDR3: CASSYGGAEAFF
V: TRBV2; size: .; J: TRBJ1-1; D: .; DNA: TGTGCCAGCAGTTCCGTAATGAACACTGAAGCTTTCTTT; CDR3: CASSSVMNTEAFF
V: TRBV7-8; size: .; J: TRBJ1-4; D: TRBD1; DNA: TGTGCCAGCAGCTCAGGGGACGACAGGGACCGCGGCTATGAAAAACTGTTTTTT; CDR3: CASSSGDDRDRGYEKLFF
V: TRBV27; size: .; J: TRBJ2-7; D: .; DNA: TGTGCCAGCAGTTTATCGGGAGGCTACCGATTCGAGGAGCAGTACTTC; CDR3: CASSLSGGYRFEEQYF
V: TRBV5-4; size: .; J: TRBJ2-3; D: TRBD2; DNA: TGTGCCAGCAGCATGGGACTAGCGGAGACAGATACGCAGTATTTT; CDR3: CASSMGLAETDTQYF
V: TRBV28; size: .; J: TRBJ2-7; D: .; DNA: TGTGCCAGCAGTTCCCTGATATCGACATTAAGCTACGAGCAGTACTTC; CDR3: CASSSLISTLSYEQYF
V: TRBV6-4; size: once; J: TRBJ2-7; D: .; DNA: TGTGCCAGCAGTGAGAGCGCAGGCTCCTACGAGCAGTACTTC; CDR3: CASSESAGSYEQYF
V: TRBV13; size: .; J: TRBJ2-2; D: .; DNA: TGTGCCAGCAGCTTACGGGAGTTGAATACCGGGGAGCTGTTTTTT; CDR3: CASSLRELNTGELFF
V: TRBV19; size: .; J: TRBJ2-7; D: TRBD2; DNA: TGTGCCAGTAGTATGTGGGTAGCGGGAGCCTACGAGCAGTACTTC; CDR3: CASSMWVAGAYEQYF
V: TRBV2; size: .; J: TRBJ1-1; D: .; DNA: TGTGCCAGCAGTGAAGCGAGTAATACAGGTCCCGAAGCTTTCTTT; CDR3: CASSEASNTGPEAFF